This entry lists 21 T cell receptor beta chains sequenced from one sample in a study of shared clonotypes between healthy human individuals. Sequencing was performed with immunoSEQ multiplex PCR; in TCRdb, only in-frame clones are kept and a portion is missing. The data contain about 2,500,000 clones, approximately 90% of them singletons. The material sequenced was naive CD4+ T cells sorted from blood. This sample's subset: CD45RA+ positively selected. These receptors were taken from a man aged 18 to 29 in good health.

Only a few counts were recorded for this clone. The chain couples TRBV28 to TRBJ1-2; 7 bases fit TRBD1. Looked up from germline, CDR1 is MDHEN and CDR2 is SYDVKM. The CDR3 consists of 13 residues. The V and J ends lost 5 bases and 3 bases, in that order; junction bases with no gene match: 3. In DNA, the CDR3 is TGTGCCAGCAGTATCACAGGGGACTATGGCTACACCTTC. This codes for CASSITGDYGYTF.

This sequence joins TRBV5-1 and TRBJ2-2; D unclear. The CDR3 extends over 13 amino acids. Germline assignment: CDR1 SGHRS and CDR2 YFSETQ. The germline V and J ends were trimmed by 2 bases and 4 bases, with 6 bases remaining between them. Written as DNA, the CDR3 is TGCGCCAGCAGCTTCGACTTCACCGGGGAGCTGTTTTTT. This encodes CASSFDFTGELFF.

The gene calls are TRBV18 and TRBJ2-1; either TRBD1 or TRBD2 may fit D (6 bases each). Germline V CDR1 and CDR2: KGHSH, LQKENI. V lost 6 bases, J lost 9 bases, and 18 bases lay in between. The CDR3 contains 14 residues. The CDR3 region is CASSAVGGPGEQFF. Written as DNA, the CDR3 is TGTGCCAGCTCCGCGGTAGGGGGGCCCGGTGAGCAGTTCTTC. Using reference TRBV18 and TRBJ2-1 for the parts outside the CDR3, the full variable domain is NAGVMQNPRHLVRRRGQEARLRCSPMKGHSHVYWYRQLPEEGLKFMVYLQKENIIDESGMPKERFSAEFPKEGPSILRIQQVVRGDSAAYFCASSAVGGPGEQFFGPGTRLTVL.

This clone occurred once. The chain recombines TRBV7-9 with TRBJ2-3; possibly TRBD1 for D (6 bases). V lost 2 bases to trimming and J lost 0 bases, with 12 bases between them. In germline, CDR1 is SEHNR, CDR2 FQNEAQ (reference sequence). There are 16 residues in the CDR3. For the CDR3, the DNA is TGTGCCAGCAGCTTACTACAGGGAGCTAGCACAGATACGCAGTATTTT. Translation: CASSLLQGASTDTQYF.

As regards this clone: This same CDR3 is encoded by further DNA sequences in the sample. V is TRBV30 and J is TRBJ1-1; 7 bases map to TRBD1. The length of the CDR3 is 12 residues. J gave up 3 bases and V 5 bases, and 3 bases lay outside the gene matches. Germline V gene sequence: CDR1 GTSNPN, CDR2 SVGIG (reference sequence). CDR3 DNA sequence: TGTGCCTGGGACGACAGGGACACTGAAGCTTTCTTT. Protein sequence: CAWDDRDTEAFF.

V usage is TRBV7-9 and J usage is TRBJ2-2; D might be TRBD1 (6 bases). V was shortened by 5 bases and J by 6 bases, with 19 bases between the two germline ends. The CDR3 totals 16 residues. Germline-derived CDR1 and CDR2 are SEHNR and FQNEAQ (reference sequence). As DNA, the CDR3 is TGTGCCAGCAGCATGCTACAGGGTGGAGGTCCCGGGGAGCTGTTTTTT. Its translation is CASSMLQGGGPGELFF.

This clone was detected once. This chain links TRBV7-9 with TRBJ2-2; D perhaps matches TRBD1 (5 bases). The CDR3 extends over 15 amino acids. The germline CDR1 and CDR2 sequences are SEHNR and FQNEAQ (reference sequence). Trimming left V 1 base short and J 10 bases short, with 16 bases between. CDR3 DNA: TGTGCCAGCAGCTTAGTTACAGGAAGCACCTCGGAGCTGTTTTTT. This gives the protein CASSLVTGSTSELFF.

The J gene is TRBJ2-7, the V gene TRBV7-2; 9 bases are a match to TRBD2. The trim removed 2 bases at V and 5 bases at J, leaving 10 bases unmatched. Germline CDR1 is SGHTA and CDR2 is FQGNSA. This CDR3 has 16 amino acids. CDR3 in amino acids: CASSLSTSGPGDEQYF. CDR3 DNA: TGTGCCAGCAGCTTATCTACTAGCGGGCCGGGCGACGAGCAGTACTTC.

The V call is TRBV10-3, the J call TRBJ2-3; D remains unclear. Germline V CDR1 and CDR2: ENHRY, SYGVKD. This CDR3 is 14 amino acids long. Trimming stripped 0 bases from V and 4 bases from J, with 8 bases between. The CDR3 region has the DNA TGTGCCATCAGTGAGTCAAAGGGCCCAGATACGCAGTATTTT. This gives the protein CAISESKGPDTQYF.

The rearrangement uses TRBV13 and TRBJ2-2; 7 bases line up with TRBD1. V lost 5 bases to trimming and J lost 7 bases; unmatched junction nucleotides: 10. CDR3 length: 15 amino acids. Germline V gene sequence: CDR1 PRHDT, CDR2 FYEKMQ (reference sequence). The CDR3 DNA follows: TGTGCCAGCAGCACCACAGGGACAGTAGGCGGGGAGCTGTTTTTT. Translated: CASSTTGTVGGELFF.

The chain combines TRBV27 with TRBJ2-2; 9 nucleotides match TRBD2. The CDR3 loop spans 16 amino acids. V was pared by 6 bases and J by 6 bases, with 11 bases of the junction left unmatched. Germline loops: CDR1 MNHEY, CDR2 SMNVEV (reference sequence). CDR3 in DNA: TGTGCCAGCAGCCCACGCGGTAGCGGGAGCCCCGGGGAGCTGTTTTTT. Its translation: CASSPRGSGSPGELFF.

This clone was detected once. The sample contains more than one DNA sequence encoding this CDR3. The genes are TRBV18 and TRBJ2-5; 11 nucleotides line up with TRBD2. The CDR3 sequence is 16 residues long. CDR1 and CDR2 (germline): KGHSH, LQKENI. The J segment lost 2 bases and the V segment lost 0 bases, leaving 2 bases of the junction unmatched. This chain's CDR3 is CASSPPLAGGQETQYF. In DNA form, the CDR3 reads TGTGCCAGCTCACCACCCCTAGCGGGAGGTCAAGAGACCCAGTACTTC.

The CDR3 sequence is CASRSPPGTLTYNEQFF. Here the CDR3 DNA reads TGTGCCAGCAGATCACCGCCCGGGACACTAACTTACAATGAGCAGTTCTTC. V gene TRBV25-1 combines with J gene TRBJ2-1; D possibly corresponds to TRBD1 (6 bases). Trimming removed 6 bases at V and 4 bases at J, with 22 bases between. The CDR3 totals 17 residues. Germline CDR1 MGHDK, CDR2 SYGVNS.

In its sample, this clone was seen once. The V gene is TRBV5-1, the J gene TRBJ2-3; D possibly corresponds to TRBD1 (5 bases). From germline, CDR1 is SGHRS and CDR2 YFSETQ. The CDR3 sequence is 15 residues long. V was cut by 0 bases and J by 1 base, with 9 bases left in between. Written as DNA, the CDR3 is TGCGCCAGCAGCTTGGATTTCAGGGGCACAGATACGCAGTATTTT. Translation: CASSLDFRGTDTQYF.

This CDR3 is CASSPFTSGRANNEQFF. For the CDR3, the DNA is TGTGCCAGCAGCCCCTTTACTAGCGGGAGGGCCAATAATGAGCAGTTCTTC. This sequence joins TRBV14 and TRBJ2-1; 13 bases line up with TRBD2. CDR1 and CDR2 from the germline V gene are SGHDN and FVKESK. V lost 4 bases and J lost 7; bases outside the gene matches: 10. The CDR3 consists of 17 residues.

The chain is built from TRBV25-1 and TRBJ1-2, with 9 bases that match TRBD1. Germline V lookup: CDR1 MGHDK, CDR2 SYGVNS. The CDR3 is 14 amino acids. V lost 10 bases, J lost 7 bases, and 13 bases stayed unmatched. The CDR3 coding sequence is TGTGCCACCCAAAAACAGGGGGCGGTCGGTGGCTACACCTTC. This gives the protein CATQKQGAVGGYTF.

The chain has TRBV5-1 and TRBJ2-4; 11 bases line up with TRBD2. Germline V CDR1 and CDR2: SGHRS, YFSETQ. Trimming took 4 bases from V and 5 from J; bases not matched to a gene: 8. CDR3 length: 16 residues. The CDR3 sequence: CASSDRSGRAENIQYF. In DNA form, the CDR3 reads TGCGCCAGCAGCGACCGTAGCGGGAGGGCCGAAAACATTCAGTACTTC.

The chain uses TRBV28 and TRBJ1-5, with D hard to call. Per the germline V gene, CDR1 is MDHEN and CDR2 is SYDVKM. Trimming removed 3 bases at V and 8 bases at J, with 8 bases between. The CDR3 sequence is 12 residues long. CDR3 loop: CASSFVVEPQHF. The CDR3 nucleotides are TGTGCCAGCAGTTTCGTAGTTGAGCCCCAGCATTTT.

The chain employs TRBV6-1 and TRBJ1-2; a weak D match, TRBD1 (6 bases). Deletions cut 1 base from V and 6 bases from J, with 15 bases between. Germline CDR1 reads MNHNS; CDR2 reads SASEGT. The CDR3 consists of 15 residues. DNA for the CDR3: TGTGCCAGCAGTGAAGTGGCGGGGGCCTTCGATGGCTACACCTTC. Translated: CASSEVAGAFDGYTF.

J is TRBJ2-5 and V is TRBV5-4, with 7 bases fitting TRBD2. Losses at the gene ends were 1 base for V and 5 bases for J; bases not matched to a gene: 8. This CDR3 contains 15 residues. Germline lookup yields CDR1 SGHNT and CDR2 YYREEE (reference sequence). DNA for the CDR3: TGTGCCAGCAGCTTGAGTCCGGCGGGAGACGAGACCCAGTACTTC. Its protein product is CASSLSPAGDETQYF.

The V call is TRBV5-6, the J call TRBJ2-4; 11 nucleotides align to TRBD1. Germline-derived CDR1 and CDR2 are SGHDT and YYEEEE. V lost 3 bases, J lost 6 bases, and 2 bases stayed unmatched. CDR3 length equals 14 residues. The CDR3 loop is CASSWGQGGNIQYF. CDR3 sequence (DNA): TGTGCCAGCAGCTGGGGACAGGGGGGAAACATTCAGTACTTC.